This T cell receptor (beta chain) derives from a study of cytomegalovirus exposure and HLA in healthy donors. Broader study findings: When analyzed later, a missense DCLRE1C variant was found to be linked to TCR beta V- and J-gene trimming.

V lost 4 bases and J 3 bases, leaving 11 bases between the germline ends. The CDR3 runs 13 residues. The germline V gene encodes CDR1 SGHNT and CDR2 YYREEE (reference sequence). Note on this clone: Its antigen is unidentified.

The PCR made use of 60 Vbeta and 13 Jbeta primers. Original analysis: Roughly 10 million shared chains were among about 80 million unique TCR beta chains counted in a later analysis. Sequencing was performed with immunoSEQ multiplex PCR; in TCRdb, only in-frame clones are kept and a portion is missing. For V, J and clone size, that table is used; D and trimming come from the DNA. The clone table shows more than 95,000 clones, with the ten largest holding over 0.8%. The sequenced material came from PBMCs. The chain combines TRBV5-4 with TRBJ2-7; D perhaps matches TRBD2 (6 bases). This sequence was found in a man between 18 and 29 years old in good health and CMV-seronegative. The CDR3 DNA is TGTGCCAGCAGCCCCGGAGGGGTCTACGAGCAGTACTTC. Translated: CASSPGGVYEQYF.